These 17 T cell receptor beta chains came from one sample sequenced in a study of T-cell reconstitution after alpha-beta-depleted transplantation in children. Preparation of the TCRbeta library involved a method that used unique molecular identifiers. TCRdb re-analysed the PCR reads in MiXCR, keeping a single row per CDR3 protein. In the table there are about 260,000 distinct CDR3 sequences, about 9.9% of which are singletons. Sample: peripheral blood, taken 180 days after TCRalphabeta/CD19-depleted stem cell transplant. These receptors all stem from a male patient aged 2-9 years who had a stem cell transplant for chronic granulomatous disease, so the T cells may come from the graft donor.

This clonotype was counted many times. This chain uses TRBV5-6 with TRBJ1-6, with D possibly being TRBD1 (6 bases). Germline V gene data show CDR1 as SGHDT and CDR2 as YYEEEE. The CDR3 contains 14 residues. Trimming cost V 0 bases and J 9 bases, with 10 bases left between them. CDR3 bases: TGTGCCAGCAGCTTGGCGGGGGGCGGTTCACCCCTCCACTTT. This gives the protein CASSLAGGGSPLHF.

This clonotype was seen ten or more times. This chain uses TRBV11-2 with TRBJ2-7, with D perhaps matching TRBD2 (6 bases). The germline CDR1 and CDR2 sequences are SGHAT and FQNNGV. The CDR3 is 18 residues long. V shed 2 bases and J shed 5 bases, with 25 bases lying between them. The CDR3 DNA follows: TGTGCCAGCAGCTTAATGATCGGGGCGGGAATGGAACGGAACGAGCAGTACTTC. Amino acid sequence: CASSLMIGAGMERNEQYF.

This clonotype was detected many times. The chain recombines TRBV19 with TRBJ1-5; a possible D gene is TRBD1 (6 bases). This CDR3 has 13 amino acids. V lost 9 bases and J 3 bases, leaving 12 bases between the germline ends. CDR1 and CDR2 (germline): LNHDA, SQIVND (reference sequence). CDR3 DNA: TGTGCCAGCGCTCGGGGGCCCAATCAGCCCCAGCATTTT. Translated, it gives CASARGPNQPQHF.

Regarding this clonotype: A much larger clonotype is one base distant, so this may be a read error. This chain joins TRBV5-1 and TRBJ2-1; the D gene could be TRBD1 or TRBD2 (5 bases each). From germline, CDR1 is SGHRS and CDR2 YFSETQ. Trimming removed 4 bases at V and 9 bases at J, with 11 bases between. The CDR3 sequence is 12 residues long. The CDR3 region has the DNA TGCGCCAGCAGCACCGGGACGACTGAGCAGTTCTTC. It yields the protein CASSTGTTEQFF.

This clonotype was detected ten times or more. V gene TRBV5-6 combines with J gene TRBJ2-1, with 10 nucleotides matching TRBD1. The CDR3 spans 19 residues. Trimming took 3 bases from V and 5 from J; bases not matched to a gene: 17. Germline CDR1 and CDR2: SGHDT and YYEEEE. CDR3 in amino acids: CASSSSGQGYLRENNEQFF. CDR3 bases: TGTGCCAGCAGCTCCTCGGGACAGGGGTATTTGCGGGAAAACAATGAGCAGTTCTTC.

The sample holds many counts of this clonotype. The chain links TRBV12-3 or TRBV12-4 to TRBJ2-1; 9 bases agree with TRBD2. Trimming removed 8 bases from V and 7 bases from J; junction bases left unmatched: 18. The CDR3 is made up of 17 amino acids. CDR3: CASQPSGALAGINEQFF. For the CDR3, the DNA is TGTGCCAGCCAACCAAGCGGCGCGCTAGCGGGAATAAATGAGCAGTTCTTC.

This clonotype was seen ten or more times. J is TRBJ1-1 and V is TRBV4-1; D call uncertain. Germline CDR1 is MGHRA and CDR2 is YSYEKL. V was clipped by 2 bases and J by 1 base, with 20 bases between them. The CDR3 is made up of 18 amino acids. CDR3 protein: CASSQLGQIKRGNTEAFF. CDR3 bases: TGCGCCAGCAGCCAACTTGGCCAGATCAAGCGGGGGAACACTGAAGCTTTCTTT.

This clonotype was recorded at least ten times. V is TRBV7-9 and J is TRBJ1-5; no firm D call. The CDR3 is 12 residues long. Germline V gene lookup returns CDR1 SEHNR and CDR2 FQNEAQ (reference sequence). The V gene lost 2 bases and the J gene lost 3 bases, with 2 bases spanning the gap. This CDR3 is CASSLNNQPQHF. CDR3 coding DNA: TGTGCCAGCAGCTTAAACAATCAGCCCCAGCATTTT. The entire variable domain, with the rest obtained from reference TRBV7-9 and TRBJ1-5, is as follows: DTGVSQNPRHKITKRGQNVTFRCDPISEHNRLYWYRQTLGQGPEFLTYFQNEAQLEKSRLLSDRFSAERPKGSFSTLEIQRTEQGDSAMYLCASSLNNQPQHFGDGTRLSIL.

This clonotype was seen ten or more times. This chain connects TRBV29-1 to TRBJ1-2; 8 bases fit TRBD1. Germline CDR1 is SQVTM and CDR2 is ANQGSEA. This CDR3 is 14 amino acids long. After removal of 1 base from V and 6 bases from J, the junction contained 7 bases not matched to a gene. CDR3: CSVEVRGPTNGYTF. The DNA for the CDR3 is TGCAGCGTTGAAGTCAGGGGGCCAACGAATGGCTACACCTTC.

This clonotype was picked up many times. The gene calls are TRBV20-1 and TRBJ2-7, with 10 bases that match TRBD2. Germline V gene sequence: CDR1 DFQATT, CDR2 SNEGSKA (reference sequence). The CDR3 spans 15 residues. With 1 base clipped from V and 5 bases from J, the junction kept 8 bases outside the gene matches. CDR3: CSARGLAGELHEQYF. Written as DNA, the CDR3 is TGCAGTGCTAGAGGCCTAGCGGGAGAATTACACGAGCAGTACTTC.

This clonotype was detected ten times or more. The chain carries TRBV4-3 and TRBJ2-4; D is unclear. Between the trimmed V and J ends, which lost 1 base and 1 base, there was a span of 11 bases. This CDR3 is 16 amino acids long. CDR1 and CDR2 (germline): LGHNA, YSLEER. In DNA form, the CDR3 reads TGCGCCAGCAGCCAAGTTCCGACCGGGGCCAAAAACATTCAGTACTTC. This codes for CASSQVPTGAKNIQYF.

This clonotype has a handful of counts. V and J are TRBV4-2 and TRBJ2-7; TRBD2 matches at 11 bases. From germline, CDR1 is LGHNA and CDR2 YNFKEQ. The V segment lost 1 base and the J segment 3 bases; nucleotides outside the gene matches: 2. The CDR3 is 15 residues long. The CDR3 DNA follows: TGTGCCAGCAGCCAAGCACTAGCGGGGGACTACGAGCAGTACTTC. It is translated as CASSQALAGDYEQYF.

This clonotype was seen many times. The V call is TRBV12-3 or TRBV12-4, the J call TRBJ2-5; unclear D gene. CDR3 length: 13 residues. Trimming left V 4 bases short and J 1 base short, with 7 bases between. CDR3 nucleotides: TGTGCCAGCAGTTGGGGTTTCCAAGAGACCCAGTACTTC. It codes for CASSWGFQETQYF.

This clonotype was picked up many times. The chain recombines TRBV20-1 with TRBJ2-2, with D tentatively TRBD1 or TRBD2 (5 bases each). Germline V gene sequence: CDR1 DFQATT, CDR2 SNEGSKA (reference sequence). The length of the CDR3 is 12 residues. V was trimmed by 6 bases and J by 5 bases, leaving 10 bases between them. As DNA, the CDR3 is TGCAGTGCGCAGAGGGGAACCGGGGAGCTGTTTTTT. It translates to CSAQRGTGELFF.

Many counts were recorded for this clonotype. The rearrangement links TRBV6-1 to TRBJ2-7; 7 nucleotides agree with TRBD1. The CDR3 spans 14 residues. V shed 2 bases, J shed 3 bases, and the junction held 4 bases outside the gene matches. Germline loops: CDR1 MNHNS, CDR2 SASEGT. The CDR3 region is CASSETGVDYEQYF. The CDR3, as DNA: TGTGCCAGCAGTGAAACAGGGGTTGACTACGAGCAGTACTTC.

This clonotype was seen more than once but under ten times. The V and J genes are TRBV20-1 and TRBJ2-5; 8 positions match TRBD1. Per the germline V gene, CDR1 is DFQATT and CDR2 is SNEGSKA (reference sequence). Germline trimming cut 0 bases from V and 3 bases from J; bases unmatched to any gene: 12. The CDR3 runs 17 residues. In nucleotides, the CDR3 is TGCAGTGCTAGAGATCTTCGGGCAGGGGGACAGGAAGAGACCCAGTACTTC. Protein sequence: CSARDLRAGGQEETQYF.

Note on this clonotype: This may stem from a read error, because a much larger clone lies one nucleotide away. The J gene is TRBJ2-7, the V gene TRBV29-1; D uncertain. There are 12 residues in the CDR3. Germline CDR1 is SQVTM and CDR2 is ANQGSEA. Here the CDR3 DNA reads TGCAGCGTCCAACAGAAGTCCTACAAGCAGTACTTC. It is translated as CSVQQKSYKQYF.